This record looks at one T cell receptor (beta chain) sequence and its context. RNA extraction and reverse transcription yielded cDNA as sequencing template. Sequencing used immunoSEQ multiplex PCR; TCRdb keeps in-frame clones, though not all of them. The sample gives tens of thousands of clones, approximately 29% of which show up once; approximately 15% is in the top ten. The sample belongs to a study of CD8+ T cells in alopecia areata. Study as a whole: Treated patients were dosed with oral tofacitinib, taking 5 to 10 mg twice daily.

Treatment here: oral pan-JAK inhibitor, 5-10 mg twice daily. As part of sample collection, lesional scalp punch biopsies and peripheral blood were taken from alopecia areata patients. CDR3 length: 13 amino acids. Looked up from germline, CDR1 is SQVTM and CDR2 is ANQGSEA. V was clipped by 6 bases and J by 2 bases, with 11 bases between them. The receptor was derived from a human donor with alopecia areata. The rearrangement uses TRBV29-1 and TRBJ1-3; no firm D call. This material consisted of CD8+ T cells sorted from blood, taken at week 4, from a patient treated with tofacitinib. The DNA of the CDR3 is TGCAGCGTATATGACGGAGCTGGAAACACCATATATTTT. It encodes CSVYDGAGNTIYF.